This paragraph covers one TCR beta chain sequence. This receptor's antigen is unknown. The record has no base qualities; no much larger clone is one base away. The cohort consisted of some 670 healthy bone marrow donors. All cohort members were sampled while nominally healthy, although unrecorded immune exposures were likely present. The donor tested CMV seronegative, placing the donor among the 350 or so seronegative members of the cohort. Every donor gave a peripheral blood sample, and the peripheral blood mononuclear cells from that sample were used for TCR beta sequencing. The Qiagen DNeasy Blood Extraction Kit was used to extract genomic DNA from the blood cell samples. Trimming removed 5 bases from V and 0 bases from J, leaving 11 bases between the germline ends. From the cysteine through the phenylalanine, the CDR3 covers 14 amino acids. The DNA shown is the 42-base CDR3, in frame from base 1. From a lookup of the germline V gene, CDR1 and CDR2 are MNHNS and SASEGT.

The library was prepared using the immunoSEQ multiplex PCR assay. The multiplex PCR relied on a mix of 60 forward primers for TCR Vbeta segments and 13 reverse primers for TCR Jbeta segments. Amplification of the CDR3 region of rearranged TCR beta genes was performed with a multiplex PCR assay on genomic DNA. Amplified TCR beta libraries were sequenced as 87-base-pair reads on the Illumina HiSeq System. Turning to the authors' computational methods: A later analysis tallied 75 million to 95 million unique TCR beta chains across the 610 or so repertoires, and about 12 million of those chains were shared by two or more donors. To remove PCR and sequencing errors, raw reads were error-corrected and collapsed into unique sequences using a nearest-neighbor algorithm that merged closely related sequences. V, D and J gene segments were assigned by aligning CDR3 sequences to IMGT reference sequences. For a sequence to be retained, a match of at least six nucleotides to both a V gene segment and a J gene segment was required. A rearrangement counted as productive if the CDR3 had no stop codons and remained in frame with V and J, and every other rearrangement counted as non-productive. Following IMGT convention, CDR3 was defined as the stretch from the second conserved V-encoded cysteine to the conserved J-encoded phenylalanine. The earlier analysis of around 640 of the donors excluded sequences that lacked an unambiguous match to a single V gene segment. An earlier analysis of a few hundred of the donors called V segments functional above 56.7% productive rearrangements and segregating when the between-donor standard deviation exceeded 5%. To diagnose cytomegalovirus status from the catalog of TCR beta chain sequences, a statistical classification framework was built. In a later analysis, TCR nucleotide sequences were compared against IMGT/GENE-DB human TR gene sequences so that V and J genes could be assigned. In a later analysis, CDR3 sequences and most-parsimonious VDJ recombination scenarios were assigned using the TCRdist pipeline. In a later analysis, each TCR beta chain was defined by its CDR3 amino acid sequence together with its V-gene family, and reads lacking a unique V-gene family were excluded. To address suspected cross-contamination and a sequencing artifact, a later analysis removed under 600 highly shared, low-generation-probability nucleotide sequences. In a later analysis, a clonal expansion index was calculated for each public chain from normalized within-repertoire ranks of inferred template counts. In a later analysis, generation probabilities were computed with a VDJ recombination model fitted to out-of-frame rearrangements, and the resulting probabilities were checked against IGoR. A later analysis scored TCR-TCR, TCR-HLA and TCR-CMV co-occurrence with hypergeometric tests, applying a repertoire-size bias correction to TCR pairs. To estimate false discovery rates, a later analysis permuted the HLA or CMV assignments 20 times. In a later analysis, co-occurring TCRs were grouped using DBSCAN, with TCRdist sequence similarity added in when clustering inside HLA-allele-positive subsets. Repertoires with fewer than 30,000 or more than 120,000 public chains were left out of co-occurrence clustering, as were five repertoires with anomalous nucleotide sharing. Entries here come from immuneACCESS through TCRdb and include only in-frame sequences with V and J called. Some clones fail to appear in such tables; in the studies checked, an unresolved V gene covers under half of the shortfall, and the cause of the remainder is unknown. The V and J calls and clone size come from that table; D and trimming were worked out from the DNA. In all, the sample holds about 220,000 clones, and 76% of those were seen once. The ten largest account for 0.6% to 0.7% of the sample.

This entry is derived from a study of cytomegalovirus exposure and HLA in healthy donors (TCRdb year 2017). For the wider study: According to an earlier analysis of around 600 of the donors, 150 million to 200 million T cells yielded some 120 million unique TCR beta sequences and around 280 Gb of sequence data. An early release covering roughly 640 HLA-typed donors comprised 300 to 350 gigabases of sequencing data and around 86 million unique TCR sequences. The genetic ancestry cluster associated with self-reported Caucasian donors included 81% of the roughly 380 genotyped donors. The study was designed to test whether signatures of past pathogen exposure could be identified by cataloging public T cell receptors. The study profiled the T cell repertoires of hundreds of subjects by immunosequencing and related them to cytomegalovirus serostatus. Besides the first cohort of around 670 subjects, a separate validation cohort made up of about 120 different subjects was used. To predict cytomegalovirus infection status, the study combined high-throughput TCR immunosequencing, statistical association of individual TCRs with disease status, and machine learning. A later analysis re-examined previously published TCR beta repertoires from just over 650 donors and added high-resolution HLA genotyping to investigate patterns of TCR occurrence. In the later analysis, no new phenotypic data were used to find candidate immune exposures; instead, reliance was placed on TCR beta sequences and their occurrence across donors. An earlier analysis of 587 of the donors used high-throughput TCR beta sequencing to judge whether each TCR beta V gene segment behaved as functional or pseudogenic. Alongside the repertoire data, information on donor age, sex, ethnicity and CMV serostatus was compiled. A later genetic analysis took genome-wide SNP genotypes for about three fifths of the roughly 700 donors and used that subset as a discovery cohort. Every discovery cohort repertoire had been produced on one sequencing platform. HLA typing included class I and class II loci at four-digit resolution. The number of donors typed differed by locus, with about 620-630 for A, B, C, DRB1 and DQB1, roughly 520 for DQA1, nearly 610 for DPA1, and some 470 for DPB1. Because of strong linkage in the cohort, five DR-DQ haplotypes were treated as single units for association and clustering. Among roughly 400 genotyped donors of the cohort, an average of roughly 230,000 unique TCR beta nucleotide sequences was sequenced per donor, of which 15% to 20% were non-productive.

What the study reported, not specific to this receptor: The presence/absence analyses assumed that sequencing depth was roughly uniform across donors, and that assumption may not be true. In vitro tests confirmed that a few of the cytomegalovirus-associated TCR beta chains recognize cytomegalovirus antigens. This cohort had only TCR beta chains sequenced, and the lack of alpha or paired-chain data limited which features could be detected. The classifier was reported to diagnose cytomegalovirus status with high specificity and sensitivity in both the original and validation cohorts. The only immune exposure information available for the cohort was CMV serostatus. In a later genetic analysis, fewer N-insertions in productive TCRs were reported among donors in an Asian-associated ancestry cluster than the roughly 700-donor mean. Correlated functional status among segregating V segments might be attributable to linkage disequilibrium, but an unknown experimental factor could not be ruled out. A later analysis reported that several top co-occurrence clusters appeared linked to parvovirus B19, influenza, CMV and Epstein-Barr virus. The earlier analysis of 587 of the donors excluded approximately 15 rarely observed V segments, including chromosome 9 orphons, because counts were too low. Broadly in line with IMGT annotations, most TCR beta V segments showed up in productive rearrangements about 87% or about 30% of the time in an earlier analysis of 450 to 600 of the donors. Most TCR sequences were seen in very few donors, while some public TCRs were found in many individuals. A later analysis found that TCR association rates varied across HLA loci, with DRB1 alleles showing the most associated TCRs and HLA-C alleles the fewest. The authors suggested that the approach could potentially be extended to other disease states and immunological phenotypes. A further reported finding was that TCR beta sequences accurately predicted the HLA-A and HLA-B alleles for most subjects in the first cohort. Specific HLA alleles were associated with 15,000 to 20,000 TCR beta sequences at a false discovery rate of 0.05 in a later analysis. Compared with equally common non-associated chains, HLA-associated TCR beta chains in a later analysis were more clonally expanded and had lower generation probabilities. Some IMGT-functional V segments, including TRBV6-2 and TRBV6-3, could not be told apart with the 87-base-pair reads, so those segments were excluded. In a later analysis, most CMV-associated TCR beta chains were found to appear HLA-restricted, with HLA associations seemingly driven largely by CMV exposure. Strong co-occurrence of HLA alleles, especially DR and DQ, made assigning TCR associations to individual alleles difficult. In a later genetic analysis, a missense DCLRE1C variant was associated with V-gene and J-gene trimming of TCR beta chains, and the association was replicated in an independent cohort. The sequencing pipeline was judged likely to have produced a cluster of highly shared sequence variants as a technical artifact. In the study, approximately 160 TCR beta chains were listed as associated with cytomegalovirus. Because HLA typing was unavailable for some donors at each locus, only the typed subset was used in association tests.

Sequencing used PBMCs. Rearrangement joined TRBV6-1 to TRBJ2-7; perhaps TRBD1 is the D gene, with 6 bases matching. This TCR came from a man aged 18 to 35 in good health and CMV-seronegative. Read as DNA, the sequence is TGTGCCAGCAGTAACGACAGGTACTCCTACGAGCAGTACTTC. The translation is CASSNDRYSYEQYF.